The 15 T cell receptor beta chains below all came from one sample that was sequenced in a study of blood T cell repertoires in COVID-19. TCRdb's copy holds only in-frame clones and misses some; the assay was immunoSEQ multiplex PCR. This sample yields approximately 190,000 clones, of which 70% to 85% are seen a single time; 6.5% to 7% belongs to the top ten. Sequenced input: peripheral blood. These receptors came from a human donor with acute or convalescent COVID-19. The donor label of this sample is uncertain.

The rearrangement links TRBV3-1 (or the pseudogene TRBV3-2) to TRBJ1-3; TRBD1 is a possible D gene (5 bases). The CDR3 runs to 17 residues. The germline V gene has CDR1 LGHDT and CDR2 YNNKEL (reference sequence). The V gene lost 4 bases and the J gene lost 4 bases, with 20 bases spanning the gap. The CDR3 sequence: CASSLGPPRASGNTIYF. For the CDR3, the DNA is TGTGCCAGCAGCCTGGGGCCTCCCCGGGCCTCAGGAAACACCATATATTTT.

Concerning this clone itself: At the DNA level, this CDR3 is encoded by other sequences in the same sample as well. The chain has TRBV6-5 and TRBJ1-4, with 10 bases identical to TRBD1. Germline V gene sequence: CDR1 MNHEY, CDR2 SVGAGI. This CDR3 contains 14 residues. V trimming: 0 bases; J trimming: 8 bases; junction bases outside the gene matches: 0. The CDR3 sequence: CASSYSGQGEKLFF. CDR3 coding DNA: TGTGCCAGCAGTTACTCGGGACAGGGGGAAAAACTGTTTTTT.

The chain's CDR3 is CASSPLAGTSTDTQYF. The CDR3 bases are TGTGCCAGCAGCCCCTTAGCGGGTACTAGCACAGATACGCAGTATTTT. The rearrangement links TRBV3-1 (or the pseudogene TRBV3-2) to TRBJ2-3; 7 bases fit TRBD2. V shed 4 bases, J shed 0 bases, and the junction held 7 bases outside the gene matches. The CDR3 covers 16 residues. CDR1 and CDR2 (germline): LGHDT, YNNKEL (reference sequence).

The V call is TRBV6-2 or TRBV6-3, the J call TRBJ2-5; 8 bases are a match to TRBD2. Germline lookup yields CDR1 MNHEY and CDR2 SVGEGT. J gave up 4 bases and V 5 bases, and 9 bases lay outside the gene matches. The CDR3 runs 15 residues. CDR3 protein: CASSRAGALGETQYF. In DNA, the CDR3 is TGTGCCAGCAGTAGAGCGGGAGCCTTAGGAGAGACCCAGTACTTC.

V usage is TRBV7-9 and J usage is TRBJ2-7; a weak D match, TRBD2 (6 bases). The CDR3 is made up of 13 amino acids. V lost 5 bases and J lost 4, with 12 bases in between. The germline V gene encodes CDR1 SEHNR and CDR2 FQNEAQ (reference sequence). CDR3 sequence (DNA): TGTGCCAGCAGCACTGGGAGCGGGTACGAGCAGTACTTC. Its translation is CASSTGSGYEQYF.

This rearrangement joins TRBV28 to TRBJ1-1, with D uncertain. The CDR3 consists of 14 residues. Trimming left V 10 bases short and J 4 bases short, with 19 bases between. CDR1 MDHEN and CDR2 SYDVKM come from the germline V gene. This CDR3 is CATHYQRGITEAFF. The DNA of the CDR3 is TGTGCCACCCATTACCAACGAGGTATCACTGAAGCTTTCTTT.

There are many counts of this clone. V and J are TRBV18 and TRBJ1-2; TRBD1 agrees at 9 bases. The CDR3 is 16 residues long. With V trimmed by 3 bases and J by 2 bases, 7 bases remained unmatched. Germline assignment: CDR1 KGHSH and CDR2 LQKENI. The CDR3 DNA follows: TGTGCCAGCTCACCTCAGACCGGGACAGGGAACTATGGCTACACCTTC. Protein product: CASSPQTGTGNYGYTF.

J is TRBJ2-5 and V is TRBV2, with 13 bases matching TRBD2. V dropped 8 bases and J dropped 6; count of bases not matched to a gene: 6. The CDR3 is made up of 14 amino acids. The V gene's germline CDR1 is SNHLY and CDR2 FYNNEI. The CDR3 loop reads CASGGTSGTKTQYF. The CDR3 region has the DNA TGTGCCAGCGGTGGGACTAGCGGGACAAAGACCCAGTACTTC. The entire variable domain, with the rest obtained from reference TRBV2 and TRBJ2-5, is as follows: EPEVTQTPSHQVTQMGQEVILRCVPISNHLYFYWYRQILGQKVEFLVSFYNNEISEKSEIFDDQFSVERPDGSNFTLKIRSTKLEDSAMYFCASGGTSGTKTQYFGPGTRLLVL.

V is TRBV19 and J is TRBJ2-2; D possibly corresponds to TRBD2 (7 bases). V was shortened by 7 bases and J by 5 bases, with 23 bases between the two germline ends. The CDR3 sequence is 17 residues long. Per germline, CDR1 LNHDA and CDR2 SQIVND (reference sequence). For the CDR3, the DNA is TGTGCCAGTAACGGGGGGCAGGGCACCCTAGGGACCGGGGAGCTGTTTTTT. It yields the protein CASNGGQGTLGTGELFF.

DNA of the CDR3: TGTGCCAGCAGTACCGGACAGGGAGGAGACAATGAGCAGTTCTTC. Protein sequence: CASSTGQGGDNEQFF. The gene calls are TRBV6-5 and TRBJ2-1; 8 bases are shared with TRBD1. Germline values: CDR1 MNHEY, CDR2 SVGAGI. V trimming: 5 bases; J trimming: 5 bases; junction bases outside the gene matches: 8. The CDR3 length is 15 residues.

The chain employs TRBV7-2 and TRBJ2-3; the D gene is possibly TRBD1 (7 bases). Trimming took 5 bases from V and 3 from J, leaving 18 bases between them. CDR3 size: 16 residues. CDR1 and CDR2 from the germline V gene are SGHTA and FQGNSA. CDR3 coding DNA: TGTGCCAGCAGCCCAGCCCCAGGGGGGAGGACAGATACGCAGTATTTT. Its protein product is CASSPAPGGRTDTQYF.

This chain uses TRBV10-1 with TRBJ2-1; 14 nucleotides align to TRBD2. V shed 0 bases and J 7 bases; nucleotides not matched to a gene: 2. There are 16 residues in the CDR3. Germline V gene lookup returns CDR1 WNHNN and CDR2 SYGVQD (reference sequence). The CDR3 nucleotides read TGCGCCAGCAGTGAGTCGAGGACTAGCGGGGGGAATGAGCAGTTCTTC. Protein product: CASSESRTSGGNEQFF.

The chain carries TRBV6-5 and TRBJ2-7; 9 bases are a match to TRBD1. CDR3 size: 15 residues. V gave up 7 bases and J gave up 1 base; unmatched junction bases: 8. Germline V gene sequence: CDR1 MNHEY, CDR2 SVGAGI. The CDR3 spells CASKTGGFGSYEQYF. The CDR3 nucleotides are TGTGCCAGCAAGACAGGGGGATTTGGTTCCTACGAGCAGTACTTC.

The rearrangement joins TRBV6-5 to TRBJ2-3; TRBD2 matches at 12 bases. Germline trimming cut 3 bases from V and 8 bases from J; bases unmatched to any gene: 9. This CDR3 contains 16 residues. The germline V gene has CDR1 MNHEY and CDR2 SVGAGI. The DNA of the CDR3 is TGTGCCAGCAGTTATTCGACTAGCGGGAGTCGGTTTACGCAGTATTTT. This codes for CASSYSTSGSRFTQYF.

The chain links TRBV6-2 or TRBV6-3 to TRBJ2-7; 7 positions agree with TRBD1. The CDR3 contains 13 residues. In germline, CDR1 is MNHEY, CDR2 SVGEGT. V lost 2 bases and J lost 4; bases outside the gene matches: 2. The CDR3: CASSYDREYEQYF. The CDR3 DNA reads as TGTGCCAGCAGTTACGACAGGGAGTACGAGCAGTACTTC.